What follows are 10 T cell receptor beta chains derived from one specimen sequenced in a study of shared clonotypes between healthy human individuals. The data were produced by immunoSEQ multiplex PCR, yet TCRdb's version contains in-frame clones alone and is incomplete. Among hundreds of thousands of clones listed, about 74% were seen once. The sequenced sample was PBMCs. The receptors stem from a woman in her thirties or forties in good health. Some clones in this sample may be carry-over from other donors' samples.

The DNA of the CDR3 is TGTGCCAGCAGCTTGGTATCCGACAGGGTGGGGACTGAAGCTTTCTTT. Translating it yields CASSLVSDRVGTEAFF. This chain links TRBV5-6 with TRBJ1-1, with TRBD1 matching over 7 bases. Trimming took 0 bases from V and 5 from J; bases not matched to a gene: 10. Germline values: CDR1 SGHDT, CDR2 YYEEEE. The CDR3 spans 16 residues.

As for this clone: Other DNA sequences in this sample translate to the same CDR3. The rearrangement uses TRBV7-9 and TRBJ1-1; D ambiguous. The CDR3 is 13 residues long. The germline V gene encodes CDR1 SEHNR and CDR2 FQNEAQ (reference sequence). V lost 3 bases to trimming and J lost 1 base, with 6 bases between them. In DNA form, the CDR3 reads TGTGCCAGCAGCTTGTCAGGGAACACTGAAGCTTTCTTT. It translates to CASSLSGNTEAFF.

The CDR3 loop reads CASRPGTSGRNEQFF. The CDR3 coding sequence is TGTGCCAGCAGGCCCGGGACTAGCGGGAGGAATGAGCAGTTCTTC. The rearrangement uses TRBV2 and TRBJ2-1; 15 bases line up with TRBD2. Germline values: CDR1 SNHLY, CDR2 FYNNEI. V shed 6 bases and J 7 bases; nucleotides not matched to a gene: 4. The CDR3 runs 15 residues.

This clone was counted a few times. The chain has TRBV30 and TRBJ1-5, with a possible D match to TRBD1 (5 bases). Germline-derived CDR1 and CDR2 are GTSNPN and SVGIG (reference sequence). V lost 2 bases and J lost 1, with 9 bases in between. The CDR3 contains 14 residues. The CDR3 sequence is CAWSSGLSNQPQHF. CDR3 in DNA: TGTGCCTGGAGTTCAGGGTTAAGCAATCAGCCCCAGCATTTT.

This clone occurred once. The chain recombines TRBV11-3 with TRBJ2-1; 8 bases fit TRBD2. Per the germline V gene, CDR1 is SGHNT and CDR2 is YENEEA. The V segment lost 5 bases and the J segment 6 bases; nucleotides outside the gene matches: 6. CDR3 length: 14 residues. The CDR3 DNA reads TGTGCCAGCAGCACCGGGACTAGGGGCAATGAGCAGTTCTTC. This codes for CASSTGTRGNEQFF.

The chain links TRBV5-5 to TRBJ1-2; possibly TRBD1 for D (6 bases). CDR1 is SGHKS and CDR2 is YYEKEE in the germline V gene (reference sequence). Trimming shortened V by 4 bases and J by 3 bases, and 13 bases separated the two germline ends. There are 14 residues in the CDR3. CDR3 amino acids: CASSKGRGHYGYTF. CDR3 in DNA: TGTGCCAGCAGCAAGGGACGGGGGCACTATGGCTACACCTTC.

The chain couples TRBV29-1 to TRBJ2-7; D may match TRBD1 or TRBD2 (6 bases each). V lost 7 bases to trimming and J lost 4 bases, with 14 bases between them. The CDR3 spans 12 residues. Germline values: CDR1 SQVTM, CDR2 ANQGSEA. The CDR3 DNA sequence: TGCAGCGGAGGGGGGACGTGGTACGAGCAGTACTTC. Translating it yields CSGGGTWYEQYF.

The rearrangement joins TRBV7-8 to TRBJ1-1; D call uncertain. Trimming left V 2 bases short and J 1 base short, with 8 bases between. The CDR3 spans 14 residues. Looked up from germline, CDR1 is SGHVS and CDR2 is FQNEAQ. CDR3 amino acids: CASSLIVENTEAFF. CDR3 in DNA: TGTGCCAGCAGCTTAATCGTAGAGAACACTGAAGCTTTCTTT.

This clone was recorded only once. The chain combines TRBV30 with TRBJ2-7; 10 bases agree with TRBD1. This CDR3 is 15 amino acids long. Germline V gene lookup returns CDR1 GTSNPN and CDR2 SVGIG (reference sequence). Trimming at V came to 5 bases and at J to 6 bases, leaving 13 bases not matched to a gene. This CDR3 is CAWSPTGTGEFEQYF. For the CDR3, the DNA is TGTGCCTGGTCCCCGACCGGGACAGGGGAGTTCGAGCAGTACTTC. The whole variable domain, filled in from reference TRBV30 and TRBJ2-7, reads SQTIHQWPATLVQPVGSPLSLECTVEGTSNPNLYWYRQAAGRGLQLLFYSVGIGQISSEVPQNLSASRPQDRQFILSSKKLLLSDSGFYLCAWSPTGTGEFEQYFGPGTRLTVT.

This clone was seen a handful of times. The chain has TRBV28 and TRBJ2-5; 7 nucleotides line up with TRBD1. CDR1 MDHEN and CDR2 SYDVKM come from the germline V gene. V lost 6 bases, J lost 7 bases, and 14 bases stayed unmatched. The CDR3 totals 15 residues. The CDR3 DNA sequence: TGTGCCAGCAGGGGTCATGGGGTGGCAGGGGGGACCCAGTACTTC. It specifies CASRGHGVAGGTQYF.